Below are 3 T cell receptor beta chains sequenced from a single sample in a study of blood T cells in healthy people across ages. The second PCR ran about 6 to 12 cycles with a sample-barcoded 5' primer and J-beta primers. TCRdb itself ran the 5' RACE reads through MiXCR, one entry per CDR3 protein. The profile shows over 700,000 distinct CDR3 sequences, 25% of them singletons. This sample was shared with a second study, whose subject was T cells of mothers and their children.

The sequenced sample was blood. The receptor set was obtained from a boy between 10 and 17 years old in good health.

In its sample, this clonotype was seen a few times. This chain joins TRBV6-2 or TRBV6-3 and TRBJ2-5; 10 bases are a match to TRBD2. The DNA end is a closer match to TRBJ2-7, so the J assignment may be wrong. Germline CDR1 and CDR2: MNHEY and SVGEGT. The CDR3 sequence is 16 residues long. Here the CDR3 DNA reads TGTGCCAGCAGTTCTCTAGCGGGGGTCGGCCGGAACGAGCAGTACTTC. Amino acids: CASSSLAGVGRNEQYF.

The sample holds a few counts of this clonotype. V usage is TRBV29-1 and J usage is TRBJ2-7; 8 bases line up with TRBD2. Germline assignment: CDR1 SQVTM and CDR2 ANQGSEA. With 2 bases clipped from V and 0 bases from J, the junction kept 3 bases outside the gene matches. This CDR3 comprises 14 residues. CDR3 nucleotides: TGCAGCGTTGAAAAACTAGCGGACTCCTACGAGCAGTACTTC. Residues: CSVEKLADSYEQYF.

The chain joins TRBV12-3 or TRBV12-4 to TRBJ1-4; D gene uncertain. This CDR3 contains 11 residues. Between the trimmed V and J ends, which lost 7 bases and 8 bases, there was a span of 8 bases. The CDR3 DNA reads as TGTGCCAGCACCCATGCGGAAAAACTGTTTTTT. Encoded protein: CASTHAEKLFF.